These T cell receptor beta chains were read from a single sample in a study of cytotoxic CD8 clonotypes in ibrutinib-treated CLL. The repertoire was sequenced with immunoSEQ multiplex PCR; TCRdb's copy has only in-frame clones and lacks some. The sample lists some 70,000 clones; around 68% were seen once. The sequences come from PBMCs, collected after 12 months of ibrutinib treatment. The receptors here all came from a human donor with chronic lymphocytic leukemia. Each CDR3 is given with its conserved first and last residue. Fields, in order: V gene, J gene, clone size, D gene, CDR3 DNA, CDR3 protein. A D gene is named only where the DNA matches it firmly. Clone size is given for some rows only: seen once, a few or many times, or a class if the clone is expanded.

V gene: TRBV5-1; J gene: TRBJ2-3; clone size: -; D gene: TRBD1; CDR3 DNA: TGCGCCAGCAGCCGACTCACCGGGACAGGGGTAGGTCCAGATACGCAGTATTTT; CDR3 protein: CASSRLTGTGVGPDTQYF
V gene: TRBV11-2; J gene: TRBJ1-5; clone size: -; D gene: -; CDR3 DNA: TGTGCCAGCAGCTTAGCAGGGAATTATCAGCCCCAGCATTTT; CDR3 protein: CASSLAGNYQPQHF
V gene: TRBV9; J gene: TRBJ2-5; clone size: -; D gene: TRBD2; CDR3 DNA: TGTGCCAGCAGTCTACTAGCGGGGGGGAATCAAGAGACCCAGTACTTC; CDR3 protein: CASSLLAGGNQETQYF
V gene: TRBV6-5; J gene: TRBJ1-2; clone size: -; D gene: -; CDR3 DNA: TGTGCCAGCAGTTACTCGTTTGGGAATCGGGATGGCTACACCTTC; CDR3 protein: CASSYSFGNRDGYTF
V gene: TRBV6-1; J gene: TRBJ2-7; clone size: once; D gene: TRBD1; CDR3 DNA: TGTGCCAGCAGTCCCCGGGACAGGTACTCCTACGAGCAGTACTTC; CDR3 protein: CASSPRDRYSYEQYF
V gene: TRBV21-1; J gene: TRBJ1-1; clone size: few; D gene: -; CDR3 DNA: TGTGCCAGCATCGGACAGGGGGTATACACTGAAGCTTTCTTT; CDR3 protein: CASIGQGVYTEAFF
V gene: TRBV30; J gene: TRBJ2-7; clone size: few; D gene: -; CDR3 DNA: TGTGCCTGGAGTGTGACAGGCTACGAGCAGTACTTC; CDR3 protein: CAWSVTGYEQYF
V gene: TRBV7-6; J gene: TRBJ2-7; clone size: few; D gene: TRBD1; CDR3 DNA: TGTGCCAGCAGCTCACAACCGGGACAGTCCTACGAGCAGTACTTC; CDR3 protein: CASSSQPGQSYEQYF
V gene: TRBV29-1; J gene: TRBJ1-1; clone size: -; D gene: -; CDR3 DNA: TGCAGCGTTGAAGATCTGGGGGCGAGTGCTTTCTTT; CDR3 protein: CSVEDLGASAFF
V gene: TRBV14; J gene: TRBJ1-6; clone size: -; D gene: -; CDR3 DNA: TGTGCCAGCAGCCAAGGGACCCGGCAAGGCTCCTATAATTCACCCCTCCACTTT; CDR3 protein: CASSQGTRQGSYNSPLHF
V gene: TRBV30; J gene: TRBJ1-1; clone size: -; D gene: TRBD1; CDR3 DNA: TGTGCCTGGAAGGACAGGGGGAACACTGAAGCTTTCTTT; CDR3 protein: CAWKDRGNTEAFF
V gene: TRBV5-6; J gene: TRBJ1-1; clone size: -; D gene: -; CDR3 DNA: TGTGCCAGCAGCTTGTTTGGGGGTGGGTTTATGTTGACTGAAGCTTTCTTT; CDR3 protein: CASSLFGGGFMLTEAFF
V gene: TRBV14; J gene: TRBJ1-2; clone size: -; D gene: TRBD1; CDR3 DNA: TGTGCCAGCAGCCGGGACAGGGGATATGGCTACACCTTC; CDR3 protein: CASSRDRGYGYTF
V gene: TRBV29-1; J gene: TRBJ1-2; clone size: -; D gene: -; CDR3 DNA: TGCAGCGTCGAAGGGGCAGGGGAGAGAGGCTATGGCTACACCTTC; CDR3 protein: CSVEGAGERGYGYTF
V gene: TRBV7-9; J gene: TRBJ1-1; clone size: -; D gene: TRBD1; CDR3 DNA: TGTGCCAGCAGCCAACCGGGACAGGGGAACACTGAAGCTTTCTTT; CDR3 protein: CASSQPGQGNTEAFF
V gene: TRBV9; J gene: TRBJ1-4; clone size: few; D gene: -; CDR3 DNA: TGTGCCAGCAGCCTATACTCAGGTGCAACTAATGAAAAACTGTTTTTT; CDR3 protein: CASSLYSGATNEKLFF
V gene: TRBV4-3; J gene: TRBJ2-7; clone size: -; D gene: -; CDR3 DNA: TGCGCCAGCAGCCGAGGACTCAACTACGAGCAGTACTTC; CDR3 protein: CASSRGLNYEQYF
V gene: TRBV7-9; J gene: TRBJ1-4; clone size: -; D gene: -; CDR3 DNA: TGTGCCAGCAGCTTGGGGGGCGGACTCAATGAAAAACTGTTTTTT; CDR3 protein: CASSLGGGLNEKLFF
V gene: TRBV30; J gene: TRBJ1-2; clone size: -; D gene: TRBD1; CDR3 DNA: TGTGCCTGGAGTGTAACTGGGACAGGCTTTTCTGGCTACACCTTC; CDR3 protein: CAWSVTGTGFSGYTF
V gene: TRBV7-9; J gene: TRBJ2-1; clone size: -; D gene: TRBD1; CDR3 DNA: TGTGCCAGCAGCTCACCGGGACAGGGAGAGTTCTTC; CDR3 protein: CASSSPGQGEFF
V gene: TRBV6-8; J gene: TRBJ1-5; clone size: -; D gene: -; CDR3 DNA: TGTGCCAGCAGGGATACATGGGGCAATCAGCCCCAGCATTTT; CDR3 protein: CASRDTWGNQPQHF
V gene: TRBV6-6; J gene: TRBJ2-1; clone size: -; D gene: TRBD2; CDR3 DNA: TGTGCCAGCAGTGCGAAGCGGGGTGCCTACAATGAGCAGTTCTTC; CDR3 protein: CASSAKRGAYNEQFF